This T cell receptor (beta chain) was sequenced for a study of cytomegalovirus exposure and HLA in healthy donors. Study-wide findings and caveats: Common viral pathogens seemed, in a later analysis, to connect with several of the most significant clusters.

This clone has only a few counts. Its antigen is still unknown. 60 Vbeta and 13 Jbeta primers were used in PCR. Method: immunoSEQ multiplex PCR; TCRdb's copy keeps in-frame clones and lacks some. The data hold roughly 130,000 clones, with 6.5% to 9.5% observed a single time. The receptor's source is a middle-aged man in good health and CMV-seronegative. Sequencing was carried out using PBMCs.

The CDR3 DNA is TGTGCCAGCAGTTACAGCGCCAGGACTGCTAACTATGGCTACACCTTC. Translation: CASSYSARTANYGYTF. The V and J genes are TRBV6-5 and TRBJ1-2; no clear D. This CDR3 has 16 residues. CDR1 and CDR2 (germline): MNHEY, SVGAGI. Trimming left V 2 bases short and J 0 bases short, with 13 bases between.